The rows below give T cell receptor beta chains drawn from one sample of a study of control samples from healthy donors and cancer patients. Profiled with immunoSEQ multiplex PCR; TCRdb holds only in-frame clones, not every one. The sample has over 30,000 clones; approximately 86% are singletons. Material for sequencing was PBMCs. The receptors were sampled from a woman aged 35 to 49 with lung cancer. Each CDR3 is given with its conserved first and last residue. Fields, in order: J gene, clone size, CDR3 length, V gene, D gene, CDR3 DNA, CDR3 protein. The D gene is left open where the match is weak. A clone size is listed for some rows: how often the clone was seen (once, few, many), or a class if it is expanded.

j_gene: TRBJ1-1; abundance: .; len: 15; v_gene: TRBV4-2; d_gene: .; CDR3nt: TGTGCCAGCAGCCGCCGACCCGGTGGGGGCACTGAAGCTTTCTTT; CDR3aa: CASSRRPGGGTEAFF
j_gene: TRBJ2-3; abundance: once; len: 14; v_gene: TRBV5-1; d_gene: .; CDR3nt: TGCGCCAGCAGCGTAAGCGGGAGCACAGATACGCAGTATTTT; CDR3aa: CASSVSGSTDTQYF
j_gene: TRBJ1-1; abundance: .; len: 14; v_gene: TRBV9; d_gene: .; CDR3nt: TGTGCCAGCAGCGTAGCGAGTGTGAACACTGAAGCTTTCTTT; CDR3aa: CASSVASVNTEAFF
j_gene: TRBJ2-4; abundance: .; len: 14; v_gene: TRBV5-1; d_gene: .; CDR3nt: TGCGCCAGCAGCTTGGACGGGGCCAAAAACATTCAGTACTTC; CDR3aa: CASSLDGAKNIQYF
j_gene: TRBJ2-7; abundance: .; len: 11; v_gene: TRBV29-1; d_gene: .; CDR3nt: TGCAGCGTTGAGGTTACCTACGAGCAGTACTTC; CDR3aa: CSVEVTYEQYF
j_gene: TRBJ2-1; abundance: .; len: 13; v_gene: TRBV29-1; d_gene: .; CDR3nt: TGCAGCTACCTGGAGGTTATGGGAACTGAGCAGTTCTTC; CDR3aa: CSYLEVMGTEQFF
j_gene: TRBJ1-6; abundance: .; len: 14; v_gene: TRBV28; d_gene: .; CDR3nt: TGTGCCAGCAGTGAGATGACCTGGGGTTCACCCCTCCACTTT; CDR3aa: CASSEMTWGSPLHF
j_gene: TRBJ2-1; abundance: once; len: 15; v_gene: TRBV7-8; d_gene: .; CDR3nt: TGTGCCAGCAGCTTAGCGGTAGCTTGGTACAATGAGCAGTTCTTC; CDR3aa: CASSLAVAWYNEQFF
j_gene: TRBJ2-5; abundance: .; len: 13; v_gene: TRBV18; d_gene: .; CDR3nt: TGTGCCAGCTCACCAGGGGTTGGCGAGACCCAGTACTTC; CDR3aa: CASSPGVGETQYF
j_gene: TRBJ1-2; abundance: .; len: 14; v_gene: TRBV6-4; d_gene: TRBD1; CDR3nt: TGTGCCAGCAGTAGGGAACAGGGGGACTATGGCTACACCTTC; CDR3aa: CASSREQGDYGYTF
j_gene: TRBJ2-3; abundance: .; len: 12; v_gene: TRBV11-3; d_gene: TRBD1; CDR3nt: TGTGCCAGCAAGGGGGCCGAAGATACGCAGTATTTT; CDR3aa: CASKGAEDTQYF
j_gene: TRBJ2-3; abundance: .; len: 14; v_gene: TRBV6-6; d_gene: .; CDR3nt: TGTGCCAGCAGTTTTGACACACACACAGATACGCAGTATTTT; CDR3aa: CASSFDTHTDTQYF
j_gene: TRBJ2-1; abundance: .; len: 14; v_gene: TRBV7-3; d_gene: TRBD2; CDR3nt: TGTGCCAGCAGCCCTAGCGGGGGGGCCAATGAGCAGTTCTTC; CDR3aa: CASSPSGGANEQFF
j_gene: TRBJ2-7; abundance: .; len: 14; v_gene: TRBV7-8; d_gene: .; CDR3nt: TGTGCCAGCAGCTTACGCGCGACTAGCTACGAGCAGTACTTC; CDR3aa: CASSLRATSYEQYF
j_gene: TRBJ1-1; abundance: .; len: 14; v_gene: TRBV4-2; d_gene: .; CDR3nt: TGTGCCAGCAGCCAAGATGTGGGGTACACTGAAGCTTTCTTT; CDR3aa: CASSQDVGYTEAFF
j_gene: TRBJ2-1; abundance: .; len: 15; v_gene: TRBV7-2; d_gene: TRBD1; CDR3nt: TGTGCCAGCAGCCCCTACAGGGGTAGCAACAATGAGCAGTTCTTC; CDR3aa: CASSPYRGSNNEQFF
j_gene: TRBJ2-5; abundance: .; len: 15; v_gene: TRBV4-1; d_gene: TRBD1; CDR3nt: TGCGCCAGCAGCTCCTACAGGGGGCCCCAAGAGACCCAGTACTTC; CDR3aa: CASSSYRGPQETQYF
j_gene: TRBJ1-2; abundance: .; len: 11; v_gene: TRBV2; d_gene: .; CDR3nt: TGTGCCAGCGGGGGAGGCTATGGCTACACCTTC; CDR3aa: CASGGGYGYTF
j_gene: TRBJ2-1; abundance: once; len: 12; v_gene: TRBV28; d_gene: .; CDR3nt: TGTGCCAGCAGTTTACAGGTCCATGAGCAGTTCTTC; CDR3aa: CASSLQVHEQFF
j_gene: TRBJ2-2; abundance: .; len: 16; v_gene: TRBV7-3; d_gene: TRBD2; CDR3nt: TGTGCCAGCAGCTTAATGGGCGGGGGAAACACCGGGGAGCTGTTTTTT; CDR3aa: CASSLMGGGNTGELFF
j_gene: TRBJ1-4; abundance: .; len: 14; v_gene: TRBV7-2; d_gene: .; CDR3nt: TGTGCCAGCAGCTTAGGTCCCCCGGCGGAAAAACTGTTTTTT; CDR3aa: CASSLGPPAEKLFF
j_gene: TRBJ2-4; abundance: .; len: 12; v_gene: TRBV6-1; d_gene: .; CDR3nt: TGTGCCAGCAGTGAAGGGGGGGCAGCTCAGTACTTC; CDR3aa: CASSEGGAAQYF
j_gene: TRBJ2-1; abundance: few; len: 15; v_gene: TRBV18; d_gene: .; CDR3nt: TGTGCCAGCTCACGATACTTGACGGGGGCGGATGAGCAGTTCTTC; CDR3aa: CASSRYLTGADEQFF
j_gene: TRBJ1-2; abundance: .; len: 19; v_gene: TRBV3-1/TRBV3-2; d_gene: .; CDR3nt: TGTGCCAGCAGCCAAGTGGCAGGGGCATACGGTGGTTGGGACTATGGCTACACCTTC; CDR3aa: CASSQVAGAYGGWDYGYTF
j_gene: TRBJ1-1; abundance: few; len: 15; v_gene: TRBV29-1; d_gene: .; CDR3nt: TGCAGCGTTGATGGTGTCGACTCAACTTACACTGAAGCTTTCTTT; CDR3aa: CSVDGVDSTYTEAFF
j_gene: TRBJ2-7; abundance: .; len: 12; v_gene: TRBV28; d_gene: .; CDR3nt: TGTGCCAGCAGCCCTTCCTCCCACGAGCAGTACTTC; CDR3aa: CASSPSSHEQYF
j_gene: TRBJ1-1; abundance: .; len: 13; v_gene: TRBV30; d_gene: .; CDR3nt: TGTGCCTGGAGGGAGATTGCGCCCGGTGAAGCTTTCTTT; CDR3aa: CAWREIAPGEAFF
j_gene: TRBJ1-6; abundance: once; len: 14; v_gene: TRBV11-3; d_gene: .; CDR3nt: TGTGCCAGCAGCTCCAAACAGGAGTATGGACCCCTCCACTTT; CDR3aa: CASSSKQEYGPLHF
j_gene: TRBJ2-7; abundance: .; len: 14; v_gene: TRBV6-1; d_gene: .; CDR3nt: TGTGCCAGCAGTGAAGAAGGGCCAACCTACGAGCAGTACTTC; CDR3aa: CASSEEGPTYEQYF
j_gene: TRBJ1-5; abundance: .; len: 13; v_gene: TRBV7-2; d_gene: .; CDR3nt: TGTGCCAGCAGCCGGGACCCCAATCAGCCCCAGCATTTT; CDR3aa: CASSRDPNQPQHF
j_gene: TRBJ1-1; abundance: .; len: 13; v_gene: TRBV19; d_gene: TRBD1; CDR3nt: TGTGCCAGTATCGGGACAGCCAGCACTGAAGCTTTCTTT; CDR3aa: CASIGTASTEAFF
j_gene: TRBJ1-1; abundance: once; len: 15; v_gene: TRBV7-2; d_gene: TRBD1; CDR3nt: TGTGCCAGCAGCTTAGACCTACAGGGGTGGACTGAAGCTTTCTTT; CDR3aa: CASSLDLQGWTEAFF
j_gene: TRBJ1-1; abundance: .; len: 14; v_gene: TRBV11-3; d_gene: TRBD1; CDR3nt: TGTGCCAGCAGCCCGGGACAGGGGCTTATAGAAGCTTTCTTT; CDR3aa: CASSPGQGLIEAFF
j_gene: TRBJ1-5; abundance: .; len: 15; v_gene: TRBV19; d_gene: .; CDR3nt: TGTGCCAGTAGTCCGATCGGCAGTATCAATCAGCCCCAGCATTTT; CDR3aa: CASSPIGSINQPQHF
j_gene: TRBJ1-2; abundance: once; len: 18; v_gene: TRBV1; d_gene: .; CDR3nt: TGCACCAGCAGCCAAGATGGGCAGGGGGTTAGGACCCACTATGGCTACACCTTC; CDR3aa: CTSSQDGQGVRTHYGYTF
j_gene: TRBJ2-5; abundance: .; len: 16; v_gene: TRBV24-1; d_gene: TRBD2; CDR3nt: TGTGCCACCAGTGATTTCCGCCTAGCGGGCCAAGAGACCCAGTACTTC; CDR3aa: CATSDFRLAGQETQYF
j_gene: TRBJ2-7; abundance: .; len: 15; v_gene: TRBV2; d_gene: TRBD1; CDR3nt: TGTGCCAGCAGTGAAGCCCGGACAGGGGGCGACGAGCAGTACTTC; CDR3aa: CASSEARTGGDEQYF
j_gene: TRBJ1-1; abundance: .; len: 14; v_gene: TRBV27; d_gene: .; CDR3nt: TGTGCCAGCAGGGCGGGGGGGACGAACACTGAAGCTTTCTTT; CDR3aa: CASRAGGTNTEAFF
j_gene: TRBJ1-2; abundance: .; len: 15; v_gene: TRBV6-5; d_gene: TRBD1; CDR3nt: TGTGCCAGCAGGCACAGGGGGTTAGCTAACTATGGCTACACCTTC; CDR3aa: CASRHRGLANYGYTF
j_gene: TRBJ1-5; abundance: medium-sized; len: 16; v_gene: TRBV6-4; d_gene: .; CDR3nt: TGTGCCAGCAGTGACAGCGGGAGGGATAGCAATCAGCCCCAGCATTTT; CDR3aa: CASSDSGRDSNQPQHF
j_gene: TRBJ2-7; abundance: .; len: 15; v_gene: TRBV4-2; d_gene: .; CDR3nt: TGTGCCAGCAGCCAACCCCGCGGAGGGGGGTACGAGCAGTACTTC; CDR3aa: CASSQPRGGGYEQYF
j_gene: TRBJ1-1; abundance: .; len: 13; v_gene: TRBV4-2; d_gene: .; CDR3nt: TGTGCCAGCAGCCAAGGGGGGTCGACTGAAGCTTTCTTT; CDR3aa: CASSQGGSTEAFF
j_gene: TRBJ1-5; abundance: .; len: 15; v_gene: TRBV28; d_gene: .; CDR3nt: TGTGCCAGCAGTTTATCGACAAGGGGCGATCAGCCCCAGCATTTT; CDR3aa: CASSLSTRGDQPQHF
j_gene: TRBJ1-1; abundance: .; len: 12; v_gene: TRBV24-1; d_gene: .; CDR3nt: TGTGCCACGAGGGGAGCGAACACTGAAGCTTTCTTT; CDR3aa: CATRGANTEAFF
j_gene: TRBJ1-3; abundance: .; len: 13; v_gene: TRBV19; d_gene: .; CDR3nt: TGTGCCAGCCGACCGACAGCGGGAAACACCATATATTTT; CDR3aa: CASRPTAGNTIYF
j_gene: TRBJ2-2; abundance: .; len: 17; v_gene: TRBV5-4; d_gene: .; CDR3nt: TGTGCCATCTCCCACGAAACGACAGGCTTGAACACCGGGGAGCTGTTTTTT; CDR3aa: CAISHETTGLNTGELFF
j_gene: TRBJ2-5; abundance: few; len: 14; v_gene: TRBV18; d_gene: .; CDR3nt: TGTGCCAGCTCACTAACGGAGTACCAAGAGACCCAGTACTTC; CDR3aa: CASSLTEYQETQYF
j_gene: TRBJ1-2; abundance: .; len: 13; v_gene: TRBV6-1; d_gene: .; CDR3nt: TGTGCCAGCAGTGATATGGGACTCTCTGGCTACACCTTC; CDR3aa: CASSDMGLSGYTF
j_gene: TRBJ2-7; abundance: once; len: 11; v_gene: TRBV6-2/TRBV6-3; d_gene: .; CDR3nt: TGTGCCAGCAGTTTGGGGTTCGAGCAGTACTTC; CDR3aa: CASSLGFEQYF
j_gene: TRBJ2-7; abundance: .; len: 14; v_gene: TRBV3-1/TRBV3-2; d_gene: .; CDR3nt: TGTGCCAGCAGCCAATCACTCGGCTCCTACGAGCAGTACTTC; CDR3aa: CASSQSLGSYEQYF
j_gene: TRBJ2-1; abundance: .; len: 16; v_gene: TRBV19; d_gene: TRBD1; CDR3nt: TGTGCCATTGGGTCGAGGGGACAGACCGGGCCGGGTGAGCAGTTCTTC; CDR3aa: CAIGSRGQTGPGEQFF
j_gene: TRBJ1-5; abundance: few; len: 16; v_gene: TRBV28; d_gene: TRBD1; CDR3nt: TGTGCCAGCAGGCCAGGGACAGTATATAGCAATCAGCCCCAGCATTTT; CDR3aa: CASRPGTVYSNQPQHF
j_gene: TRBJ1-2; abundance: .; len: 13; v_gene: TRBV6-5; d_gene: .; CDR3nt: TGTGCCAGCAGCCCGGGAGAGACCTATGGCTACACCTTC; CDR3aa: CASSPGETYGYTF